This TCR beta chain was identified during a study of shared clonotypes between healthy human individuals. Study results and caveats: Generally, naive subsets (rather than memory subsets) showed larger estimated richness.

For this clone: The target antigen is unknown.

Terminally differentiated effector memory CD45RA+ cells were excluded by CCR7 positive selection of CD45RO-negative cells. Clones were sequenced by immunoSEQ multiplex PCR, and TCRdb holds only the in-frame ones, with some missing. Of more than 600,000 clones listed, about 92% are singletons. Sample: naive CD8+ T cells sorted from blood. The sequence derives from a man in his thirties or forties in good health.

The CDR3 region has the DNA TGTGCCAGCAGCTTAGTTGCAGGGGGGGATGAAAACATTCAGTACTTC. Its protein is CASSLVAGGDENIQYF. The chain employs TRBV7-9 and TRBJ2-4, with D possibly called TRBD1 or TRBD2 (7 bases each). The CDR3 has 16 amino acids. Trimming left V 1 base short and J 5 bases short, with 15 bases between. Per the germline V gene, CDR1 is SEHNR and CDR2 is FQNEAQ (reference sequence).